A selection of T cell receptor beta chains follows, all from one sample in a study of shared clonotypes between healthy human individuals. Profiled with immunoSEQ multiplex PCR; TCRdb holds only in-frame clones, not every one. The table lists 2,500,000 or so clones, around nine tenths of them singletons. Sequenced: naive CD4+ T cells sorted from blood. These receptors all stem from a young man in good health. The CDR3 runs from the conserved cysteine through the conserved F or W. D genes are given only for firm matches. Clone size is shown for a subset of rows, as once, few, many or a class of expanded clone.

CDR3	DNA	size	J	length	D	V
CASSLTGANVLTF	TGTGCCAGCAGCCTGACAGGGGCCAACGTCCTGACTTTC	NA	TRBJ2-6	13	NA	TRBV27
CASSLSLAKDYEQYF	TGTGCCAGCAGCTTATCCCTAGCTAAGGACTACGAGCAGTACTTC	NA	TRBJ2-7	15	NA	TRBV7-2
CASSQPDGNSPLHF	TGCGCCAGCAGCCAGCCGGACGGTAATTCACCCCTCCACTTT	NA	TRBJ1-6	14	NA	TRBV4-1
CASSERLAGSTDTQYF	TGTGCCAGCAGCGAACGATTAGCGGGGAGTACAGATACGCAGTATTTT	once	TRBJ2-3	16	TRBD2	TRBV7-2
CASSTGGPGETQYF	TGTGCCAGCAGCACGGGGGGGCCTGGGGAGACCCAGTACTTC	NA	TRBJ2-5	14	TRBD2	TRBV6-1
CASSQDVGYEQYF	TGCGCCAGCAGCCAAGATGTAGGGTACGAGCAGTACTTC	NA	TRBJ2-7	13	NA	TRBV4-3
CASSPVPLPSGANVLTF	TGTGCCAGCAGCCCGGTTCCACTACCCTCTGGGGCCAACGTCCTGACTTTC	NA	TRBJ2-6	17	NA	TRBV5-5
CASSLTAGSPLHF	TGTGCCAGCAGCTTGACAGCCGGTTCACCCCTCCACTTT	NA	TRBJ1-6	13	NA	TRBV7-3
CASSPPGTSGSQIVNF	TGTGCCAGCTCACCACCCGGGACTAGCGGGAGTCAAATAGTGAACTTC	NA	TRBJ2-7	16	TRBD2	TRBV18
CASSLAGGGLNTGELFF	TGCGCCAGCAGCTTGGCCGGCGGGGGACTGAACACCGGGGAGCTGTTTTTT	NA	TRBJ2-2	17	TRBD2	TRBV5-1
CASSLRGGPSIGNEQFF	TGTGCCAGCAGCTTACGCGGGGGGCCCTCTATTGGCAATGAGCAGTTCTTC	NA	TRBJ2-1	17	TRBD2	TRBV11-2
CASSQDLTGAYEQYF	TGCGCCAGCAGCCAAGATCTAACAGGGGCATACGAGCAGTACTTC	NA	TRBJ2-7	15	TRBD1	TRBV4-1